The 13 T cell receptor beta chains listed next were all sequenced from one sample in a study of long-term antiretroviral therapy in people with HIV. With survey level as its setting, the immunoSEQ assay was v3.0. Only in-frame clones appear in the TCRdb table, and some are missing; sequencing was by immunoSEQ multiplex PCR. The sample yields about 22,000 clones, roughly 88% seen once. The specimen comprised unsorted PBMCs, sampled 0.6 years after starting antiretroviral therapy. Source of these receptors: a man aged 55 to 70 with HIV.

This clone was counted once. V and J are TRBV10-1 and TRBJ2-3; D gene uncertain. The length of the CDR3 is 16 residues. Germline V gene lookup returns CDR1 WNHNN and CDR2 SYGVQD (reference sequence). The V end was cut by 1 base, the J end by 0 bases, with 11 bases between. In DNA form, the CDR3 reads TGCGCCAGCAGTGAGTATGGCCGCCGAAGCACAGATACGCAGTATTTT. Translating it yields CASSEYGRRSTDTQYF.

V and J are TRBV11-2 and TRBJ2-3; TRBD2 aligns across 7 bases. The trim removed 5 bases at V and 3 bases at J, leaving 5 bases unmatched. There are 14 residues in the CDR3. The germline gives CDR1 SGHAT, CDR2 FQNNGV. CDR3 residues: CASSPAGATDTQYF. CDR3 DNA: TGTGCCAGCAGCCCCGCGGGAGCAACAGATACGCAGTATTTT.

This chain uses TRBV10-3 with TRBJ2-2; D gene uncertain. V lost 4 bases and J lost 0, with 12 bases in between. The germline V gene has CDR1 ENHRY and CDR2 SYGVKD. The CDR3 extends over 16 amino acids. CDR3 loop: CAISAHSQTNTGELFF. In DNA form, the CDR3 reads TGTGCCATCAGTGCTCACAGCCAAACGAACACCGGGGAGCTGTTTTTT.

This sequence joins TRBV9 and TRBJ1-1, with D possibly matching TRBD1 (5 bases). The CDR3 totals 14 residues. CDR1 is SGDLS and CDR2 is YYNGEE in the germline V gene. V was pared by 4 bases and J by 4 bases, with 14 bases between. The CDR3 nucleotides read TGTGCCAGCAGCCCATTAAGGGGTTTCACTGAAGCTTTCTTT. It translates to CASSPLRGFTEAFF.

A word on this clone: This CDR3 is also generated by other DNA sequences in the sample. The chain recombines TRBV5-1 with TRBJ1-1; 7 bases align to TRBD1. The CDR3 loop spans 14 amino acids. V shed 3 bases and J 1 base; nucleotides not matched to a gene: 3. The germline CDR1 and CDR2 sequences are SGHRS and YFSETQ. CDR3 bases: TGCGCCAGCAGCTCCCAGGGGGGGAACACTGAAGCTTTCTTT. This codes for CASSSQGGNTEAFF.

The genes are TRBV20-1 and TRBJ2-3, with D hard to call. CDR1 is DFQATT and CDR2 is SNEGSKA in the germline V gene (reference sequence). Trimming took 3 bases from V and 4 from J, leaving 5 bases between them. There are 11 residues in the CDR3. The CDR3 bases are TGCAGTGCTAGCCTACCAGATACGCAGTATTTT. Amino acid sequence: CSASLPDTQYF.

The gene calls are TRBV19 and TRBJ1-1; TRBD1 matches 10 bases. Trimming took 7 bases from V and 10 from J; bases not matched to a gene: 9. The CDR3 has 13 amino acids. CDR1 is LNHDA and CDR2 is SQIVND in the germline V gene (reference sequence). The CDR3 loop is CASTQDRGLLAFF. The CDR3 DNA reads TGTGCCAGTACCCAGGACAGGGGGTTGTTAGCTTTCTTT. The whole variable domain, remainder taken from reference TRBV19 and TRBJ1-1, is DGGITQSPKYLFRKEGQNVTLSCEQNLNHDAMYWYRQDPGQGLRLIYYSQIVNDFQKGDIAEGYSVSREKKESFPLTVTSAQKNPTAFYLCASTQDRGLLAFFGQGTRLTVV.

The chain uses TRBV6-6 and TRBJ1-2, with D uncertain. The CDR3 extends over 14 amino acids. Germline V gene sequence: CDR1 MNHNY, CDR2 SVGAGI (reference sequence). V lost 0 bases, J lost 5 bases, and 10 bases lay in between. CDR3 region: CASSYSAGPYGYTF. As DNA, the CDR3 is TGTGCCAGCAGTTACTCGGCAGGTCCATATGGCTACACCTTC.

V and J are TRBV7-2 and TRBJ2-7; 7 bases are a match to TRBD2. V was clipped by 5 bases and J by 2 bases; unmatched bases: 12. Germline CDR1 and CDR2: SGHTA and FQGNSA. The CDR3 consists of 16 residues. This chain's CDR3 is CASSARSGFRTYEQYF. The CDR3 nucleotides are TGTGCCAGCAGCGCACGTAGCGGGTTCCGAACCTACGAGCAGTACTTC.

This sequence joins TRBV27 and TRBJ2-1; the D gene could be TRBD1 or TRBD2 (6 bases each). The CDR3 is made up of 16 amino acids. The ends were cut back, 7 bases at V and 2 bases at J, with 18 bases in the middle. In germline, CDR1 is MNHEY, CDR2 SMNVEV (reference sequence). CDR3 residues: CASTLFAGGTYNEQFF. The CDR3 DNA follows: TGTGCCAGCACCTTATTTGCCGGGGGCACCTACAATGAGCAGTTCTTC.

The chain uses TRBV5-8 and TRBJ2-5, with TRBD1 matching over 7 bases. The CDR3 consists of 16 residues. V shed 2 bases, J shed 4 bases, and the junction held 11 bases outside the gene matches. Looked up from germline, CDR1 is SGHTS and CDR2 is YDEGEE. CDR3 in DNA: TGTGCCAGCAGCTTCGGACAGGCCTTAGGGGGAGAGACCCAGTACTTC. This gives the protein CASSFGQALGGETQYF. The variable domain in full, with the rest retrieved from reference TRBV5-8 and TRBJ2-5, is EAGVTQSPTHLIKTRGQQATLRCSPISGHTSVYWYQQALGLGLQFLLWYDEGEERNRGNFPPRFSGRQFPNYSSELNVNALELEDSALYLCASSFGQALGGETQYFGPGTRLLVL.

The V call is TRBV18, the J call TRBJ2-7; D possibly corresponds to TRBD1 (5 bases). This CDR3 is 15 amino acids long. CDR1 and CDR2 (germline): KGHSH, LQKENI. Deletions cut 0 bases from V and 4 bases from J, with 13 bases between. The CDR3 here is CASSPPSRVGYEQYF. Written as DNA, the CDR3 is TGTGCCAGCTCACCACCGAGCAGGGTAGGGTACGAGCAGTACTTC.

The chain links TRBV20-1 to TRBJ2-3, with D maybe TRBD2 (5 bases). V was shortened by 7 bases and J by 1 base, with 6 bases between the two germline ends. The CDR3 has 11 amino acids. CDR1 is DFQATT and CDR2 is SNEGSKA in the germline V gene (reference sequence). CDR3 residues: CSVGGTDTQYF. The CDR3 DNA is TGCAGTGTCGGGGGCACAGATACGCAGTATTTT.